The 32 T cell receptor beta chains below come from one sample, sequenced in a study of control samples from healthy donors and cancer patients. Sequencing was performed with immunoSEQ multiplex PCR; in TCRdb, only in-frame clones are kept and a portion is missing. The profile covers about 180,000 clones, with under 95% appearing a single time and 1.1% to 1.5% taken by the ten largest. The sequenced sample consisted of blood. The receptor source for this set is a woman aged 18-29 years in good health.

This chain joins TRBV7-8 and TRBJ2-3, with D unresolved. The V and J ends lost 3 bases and 2 bases respectively, with 15 bases between them. This CDR3 comprises 16 residues. Looked up from germline, CDR1 is SGHVS and CDR2 is FQNEAQ. The CDR3 is CASSFRSRTDTDTQYF. The CDR3 DNA sequence: TGTGCCAGCAGCTTCAGGTCAAGAACAGACACAGATACGCAGTATTTT.

The CDR3 DNA sequence: TGTGCCAGTAGTACTGCCGGGACAGGGACGGCCACTGAAGCTTTCTTT. Translating gives CASSTAGTGTATEAFF. J is TRBJ1-1 and V is TRBV19, with TRBD1 matching 9 bases. This CDR3 spans 16 amino acids. Germline CDR1 LNHDA, CDR2 SQIVND (reference sequence). V shed 4 bases and J 4 bases; nucleotides not matched to a gene: 10.

The chain combines TRBV6-5 with TRBJ1-1; D is uncertain. V was clipped by 0 bases and J by 4 bases, with 9 bases between them. The CDR3 spans 14 residues. Per germline, CDR1 MNHEY and CDR2 SVGAGI. The CDR3 loop is CASSYSWGATEAFF. The CDR3 DNA sequence: TGTGCCAGCAGTTACTCGTGGGGTGCCACTGAAGCTTTCTTT.

This rearrangement joins TRBV9 to TRBJ1-2; D is perhaps TRBD1 (5 bases). Germline V gene lookup returns CDR1 SGDLS and CDR2 YYNGEE. Trimming pared 3 bases from V and 4 bases from J, leaving 13 bases between. The CDR3 is made up of 14 amino acids. CDR3 residues: CASSEYGTSYGYTF. The CDR3 region has the DNA TGTGCCAGCAGCGAATACGGGACCTCCTATGGCTACACCTTC.

CDR3 protein: CASSPLLRDQNTEAFF. DNA of the CDR3: TGTGCCAGCAGTCCCCTCCTTCGGGACCAGAACACTGAAGCTTTCTTT. This chain connects TRBV25-1 to TRBJ1-1, with D perhaps matching TRBD1 (5 bases). Germline CDR1 reads MGHDK; CDR2 reads SYGVNS. V was pared by 5 bases and J by 1 base, with 17 bases between. This CDR3 has 16 residues.

This chain joins TRBV7-2 and TRBJ2-5; 10 positions match TRBD1. The CDR3 contains 14 residues. After removal of 4 bases from V and 2 bases from J, the junction contained 1 base not matched to a gene. Per germline, CDR1 SGHTA and CDR2 FQGNSA. In DNA form, the CDR3 reads TGTGCCAGCAGCTGGACAGGGGGTCAAGAGACCCAGTACTTC. Amino acids: CASSWTGGQETQYF.

V usage is TRBV2 and J usage is TRBJ1-5; D perhaps matches TRBD1 (6 bases). Germline CDR1 SNHLY, CDR2 FYNNEI. The ends were cut back, 3 bases at V and 3 bases at J, with 12 bases in the middle. This CDR3 comprises 15 residues. The CDR3 region is CASSDPQGNNQPQHF. The CDR3 DNA follows: TGTGCCAGCAGTGATCCACAGGGCAACAATCAGCCCCAGCATTTT.

The gene calls are TRBV7-9 and TRBJ2-3; D gene uncertain. The CDR3 contains 12 residues. Germline V gene data show CDR1 as SEHNR and CDR2 as FQNEAQ (reference sequence). V lost 0 bases to trimming and J lost 4 bases, with 2 bases between them. CDR3 sequence (DNA): TGTGCCAGCAGCTTAGCTCCAGATACGCAGTATTTT. Encoded protein: CASSLAPDTQYF.

In its sample, this clone was seen once. The rearrangement links TRBV11-2 to TRBJ2-1; D gene ambiguous. Germline values: CDR1 SGHAT, CDR2 FQNNGV. V lost 4 bases and J 10 bases, leaving 8 bases between the germline ends. This CDR3 is built from 11 residues. CDR3 bases: TGTGCCAGCAGCTCATTGGGGGAGCAGTTCTTC. Translating it yields CASSSLGEQFF.

The genes are TRBV7-9 and TRBJ1-3, with D hard to call. V lost 6 bases to trimming and J lost 0 bases, with 9 bases between them. Germline assignment: CDR1 SEHNR and CDR2 FQNEAQ (reference sequence). This CDR3 has 14 amino acids. CDR3 sequence: CASSSDNSGNTIYF. As DNA, the CDR3 is TGTGCCAGCAGTAGTGACAACTCTGGAAACACCATATATTTT.

The V and J genes are TRBV28 and TRBJ1-1; 8 bases line up with TRBD1. Per germline, CDR1 MDHEN and CDR2 SYDVKM. This CDR3 has 12 residues. After removal of 11 bases from V and 5 bases from J, the junction contained 7 bases not matched to a gene. CDR3 region: CALWDRRTEAFF. The CDR3 DNA sequence: TGTGCCCTCTGGGACAGGCGAACTGAAGCTTTCTTT.

The genes are TRBV5-1 and TRBJ1-6; 7 nucleotides agree with TRBD1. Germline V CDR1 and CDR2: SGHRS, YFSETQ. V trimming: 0 bases; J trimming: 6 bases; junction bases outside the gene matches: 3. The CDR3 spans 15 residues. The chain's CDR3 is CASSLAQGGNSPLHF. CDR3 nucleotides: TGCGCCAGCAGCTTGGCGCAGGGGGGTAATTCACCCCTCCACTTT.

V is TRBV12-3 or TRBV12-4 and J is TRBJ1-1; D not resolved. The CDR3 has 13 residues. The ends were cut back, 6 bases at V and 4 bases at J, with 12 bases in the middle. Written as DNA, the CDR3 is TGTGCCAGCAGCTCTCAGAGGATCACTGAAGCTTTCTTT. Translating it yields CASSSQRITEAFF.

A remark on this clone: Other nucleotide sequences from this sample produce the same CDR3. V gene TRBV19 combines with J gene TRBJ1-5, with a weak D call TRBD1 (5 bases). The V gene lost 3 bases and the J gene lost 7 bases, with 10 bases spanning the gap. This CDR3 is built from 13 residues. The germline V gene has CDR1 LNHDA and CDR2 SQIVND (reference sequence). The CDR3 sequence: CASSIGGGQPQHF. The CDR3 DNA reads TGTGCCAGTAGTATTGGGGGAGGGCAGCCCCAGCATTTT.

The V call is TRBV19, the J call TRBJ1-1, with D unclear. The CDR3 sequence is 12 residues long. V lost 3 bases to trimming and J lost 5 bases, with 7 bases between them. CDR1 is LNHDA, CDR2 SQIVND, per germline (reference sequence). The CDR3 DNA follows: TGTGCCAGTAGTATCGGGGTTACTGAAGCTTTCTTT. Its protein product is CASSIGVTEAFF.

This clone was seen only once. This rearrangement joins TRBV19 to TRBJ2-7, with a tentative D call TRBD1 (6 bases). CDR1 is LNHDA and CDR2 is SQIVND in the germline V gene (reference sequence). V lost 10 bases and J lost 2, with 15 bases in between. The CDR3 is 13 residues long. Here the CDR3 DNA reads TGTGCCACCCTACAGGGCCCTGCCTACGAGCAGTACTTC. The encoded protein is CATLQGPAYEQYF.

The V call is TRBV5-1, the J call TRBJ2-7; D is unclear. The CDR3 is 15 amino acids. Trimming took off 0 bases at V and 1 base at J, with 11 bases between the two ends. The germline V gene encodes CDR1 SGHRS and CDR2 YFSETQ. Here the CDR3 DNA reads TGCGCCAGCAGCTTGGAGGCAGAAATTTCCTACGAGCAGTACTTC. Translated, it gives CASSLEAEISYEQYF.

The chain carries TRBV19 and TRBJ1-1, with a weak D call TRBD1 (5 bases). CDR1 and CDR2 from the germline V gene are LNHDA and SQIVND (reference sequence). V was trimmed by 5 bases and J by 4 bases, leaving 11 bases between them. This CDR3 has 13 amino acids. The CDR3 sequence: CASSGEGTTEAFF. CDR3 sequence (DNA): TGTGCCAGTAGTGGGGAGGGGACCACTGAAGCTTTCTTT.

The CDR3 region has the DNA TGTGCCAGCAGCTTAGTTTCAGGCACTGAAGCTTTCTTT. Protein product: CASSLVSGTEAFF. The genes are TRBV11-2 and TRBJ1-1; D call uncertain. CDR1 and CDR2 (germline): SGHAT, FQNNGV. With 1 base removed from V and 4 bases from J, the gap between germline ends came to 7 bases. The CDR3 loop spans 13 amino acids.

This clone was seen just once. This CDR3 is also generated by other DNA sequences in the sample. The genes are TRBV21-1 and TRBJ2-3. TRBV21-1 is an annotated pseudogene. The CDR3 contains 15 residues. CDR3 DNA: TGTGCCAGCAGCAAAGCGTCCACCAGCACAGATACGCAGTATTTT. It is translated as CASSKASTSTDTQYF.

The chain employs TRBV7-2 and TRBJ2-5; D unclear. V was cut by 2 bases and J by 5 bases, with 9 bases left in between. This CDR3 spans 13 amino acids. Germline CDR1 SGHTA, CDR2 FQGNSA. For the CDR3, the DNA is TGTGCCAGCAGCTTACAATTAGGCGAGACCCAGTACTTC. Translated, it gives CASSLQLGETQYF.

The chain has TRBV10-1 and TRBJ2-3; 10 positions agree with TRBD1. The CDR3 length is 15 residues. From germline, CDR1 is WNHNN and CDR2 SYGVQD (reference sequence). J gave up 3 bases and V 7 bases, and 7 bases lay outside the gene matches. In DNA, the CDR3 is TGCGCCAGCAAACCGGGACAGGGGAGTACAGATACGCAGTATTTT. Its protein product is CASKPGQGSTDTQYF.

The gene calls are TRBV9 and TRBJ1-4, with D perhaps matching TRBD1 (6 bases). Trimming removed 6 bases at V and 7 bases at J, with 13 bases between. Germline V gives CDR1 SGDLS, CDR2 YYNGEE. The length of the CDR3 is 13 residues. In DNA, the CDR3 is TGTGCCAGCAACGGGGGGCGAGGTGAAAAACTGTTTTTT. Protein product: CASNGGRGEKLFF.

V and J are TRBV19 and TRBJ1-3, with D unclear. The V end lost 6 bases, the J end lost 2 bases, and 8 bases lay between the germline ends. Germline loops: CDR1 LNHDA, CDR2 SQIVND (reference sequence). This CDR3 is built from 13 residues. CDR3 in amino acids: CASRPSTGNTIYF. The CDR3 coding sequence is TGTGCCAGTAGGCCTAGCACTGGAAACACCATATATTTT.

The V call is TRBV6-6, the J call TRBJ1-1; D gene ambiguous. V lost 0 bases and J lost 0, with 11 bases in between. The germline CDR1 and CDR2 sequences are MNHNY and SVGAGI (reference sequence). The CDR3 is 16 residues long. CDR3 sequence (DNA): TGTGCCAGCAGTTACTCGCATTCCCGGATGAACACTGAAGCTTTCTTT. The encoded protein is CASSYSHSRMNTEAFF.

The CDR3 nucleotides read TGTGCCACCTCCCCCATTGGCAATCAGCCCCAGCATTTT. Translated, it gives CATSPIGNQPQHF. The chain links TRBV19 to TRBJ1-5; D is uncertain. CDR3 length equals 13 residues. CDR1 is LNHDA, CDR2 SQIVND, per germline (reference sequence). Trimming took 10 bases from V and 2 from J, leaving 12 bases between them.

This chain connects TRBV5-1 to TRBJ2-1; TRBD2 matches 15 bases. Unmatched junction bases numbered 5, after V lost 4 bases and J lost 6 bases. The CDR3 sequence is 16 residues long. The germline gives CDR1 SGHRS, CDR2 YFSETQ. The CDR3, as DNA: TGCGCCAGCAGCACCGGACTAGCGGGAGGGGTCAATGAGCAGTTCTTC. This codes for CASSTGLAGGVNEQFF.

V is TRBV7-2 and J is TRBJ2-3, with 9 bases that match TRBD2. CDR3 size: 19 residues. Unmatched junction bases numbered 15, after V lost 2 bases and J lost 3 bases. CDR1 and CDR2 from the germline V gene are SGHTA and FQGNSA. The CDR3 sequence is CASSLKAGGPSGRTDTQYF. CDR3 nucleotide sequence: TGTGCCAGCAGCTTAAAGGCGGGAGGGCCATCGGGAAGGACAGATACGCAGTATTTT.

The chain uses TRBV7-8 and TRBJ2-3; no clear D gene. Germline V lookup: CDR1 SGHVS, CDR2 FQNEAQ. CDR3 length: 12 residues. V was shortened by 5 bases and J by 7 bases, with 10 bases between the two germline ends. The CDR3 here is CASSPPRYTQYF. In DNA, the CDR3 is TGTGCCAGCAGCCCCCCACGCTATACGCAGTATTTT.

This clone appeared a single time. The gene calls are TRBV7-8 and TRBJ2-2; weak D call: TRBD1 (6 bases). CDR1 is SGHVS, CDR2 FQNEAQ, per germline. The CDR3 consists of 15 residues. V lost 2 bases, J lost 1 base, and 8 bases lay in between. Written as DNA, the CDR3 is TGTGCCAGCAGCTTAACAGGGCGGAACACCGGGGAGCTGTTTTTT. It is translated as CASSLTGRNTGELFF.

The chain has TRBV2 and TRBJ2-2, with 9 bases fitting TRBD1. Looked up from germline, CDR1 is SNHLY and CDR2 is FYNNEI. V lost 7 bases and J lost 7; bases outside the gene matches: 7. The length of the CDR3 is 14 residues. CDR3 region: CASTDRGGLGELFF. As DNA, the CDR3 is TGTGCCAGCACCGACAGGGGGGGGCTCGGGGAGCTGTTTTTT.

The rearrangement joins TRBV11-3 to TRBJ2-1, with D perhaps matching TRBD1 (5 bases). Trimming pared 2 bases from V and 6 bases from J, leaving 26 bases between. This CDR3 has 19 amino acids. Germline V lookup: CDR1 SGHNT, CDR2 YENEEA. The CDR3 spells CASSLNPRAAGSPINEQFF. CDR3 in DNA: TGTGCCAGCAGCTTAAACCCCCGGGCGGCAGGGTCTCCAATCAATGAGCAGTTCTTC.